These 2 T cell receptor beta chains were all obtained from the same sample, sequenced in a study of radiotherapy plus CTLA-4 blockade in lung cancer. TCRdb keeps only in-frame clones here, not all; method: immunoSEQ multiplex PCR. The data contain 75,000 to 80,000 clones, about 88% of them singletons. The material sequenced was peripheral blood, taken from a patient treated with radiotherapy plus ipilimumab. The source is a human donor with non-small cell lung cancer who had stable disease on radiotherapy plus ipilimumab.

This clone was counted a single time. The chain links TRBV18 to TRBJ2-7, with 9 bases that match TRBD1. The CDR3 sequence is 15 residues long. Unmatched junction bases numbered 8, after V lost 6 bases and J lost 2 bases. Germline CDR1 is KGHSH and CDR2 is LQKENI. Here the CDR3 DNA reads TGTGCCAGCTCCCAATCGACAGGGGGGACCTACGAGCAGTACTTC. Its protein is CASSQSTGGTYEQYF.

This rearrangement joins TRBV11-2 to TRBJ2-7, with unresolved D. The CDR3 is 13 amino acids. V lost 3 bases and J 7 bases, leaving 13 bases between the germline ends. Germline lookup yields CDR1 SGHAT and CDR2 FQNNGV. The CDR3 loop is CASSFYLEWEQYF. The CDR3 DNA follows: TGTGCCAGCAGCTTCTACCTAGAATGGGAGCAGTACTTC.